The T cell receptor beta chain described here comes from a study of blood T cell repertoires in COVID-19. Whole-study context: Samples taken during acute and convalescent COVID-19 were collected in the United States, Italy and Spain. T cells, B-cell-depleted T cells, or PBMCs supplied cDNA or gDNA.

Per the original methods: Nucleated cell number was recorded as an estimate derived from reference gene primer amplification. Only in-frame clones appear in the TCRdb table, and some are missing; sequencing was by immunoSEQ multiplex PCR. V, J and clone size derive from that table, while D and trimming were established from the DNA sequence. This sample has over 600,000 clones, with about nine tenths found just once. J gave up 2 bases and V 0 bases, and 5 bases lay outside the gene matches. The length of the CDR3 is 15 residues. Germline V lookup: CDR1 SGDLS, CDR2 YYNGEE. This clone was observed once.

The receptor was derived from a woman aged 18-30 years with acute or convalescent COVID-19. The rearrangement uses TRBV9 and TRBJ2-7, with 7 bases that match TRBD1. The sample comprised peripheral blood. This CDR3 reads CASSVGTGSTYEQYF. CDR3 nucleotide sequence: TGTGCCAGCAGCGTAGGGACAGGTTCTACCTACGAGCAGTACTTC. Drawing the rest from reference TRBV9 and TRBJ2-7, the complete variable domain is DSGVTQTPKHLITATGQRVTLRCSPRSGDLSVYWYQQSLDQGLQFLIQYYNGEERAKGNILERFSAQQFPDLHSELNLSSLELGDSALYFCASSVGTGSTYEQYFGPGTRLTVT.